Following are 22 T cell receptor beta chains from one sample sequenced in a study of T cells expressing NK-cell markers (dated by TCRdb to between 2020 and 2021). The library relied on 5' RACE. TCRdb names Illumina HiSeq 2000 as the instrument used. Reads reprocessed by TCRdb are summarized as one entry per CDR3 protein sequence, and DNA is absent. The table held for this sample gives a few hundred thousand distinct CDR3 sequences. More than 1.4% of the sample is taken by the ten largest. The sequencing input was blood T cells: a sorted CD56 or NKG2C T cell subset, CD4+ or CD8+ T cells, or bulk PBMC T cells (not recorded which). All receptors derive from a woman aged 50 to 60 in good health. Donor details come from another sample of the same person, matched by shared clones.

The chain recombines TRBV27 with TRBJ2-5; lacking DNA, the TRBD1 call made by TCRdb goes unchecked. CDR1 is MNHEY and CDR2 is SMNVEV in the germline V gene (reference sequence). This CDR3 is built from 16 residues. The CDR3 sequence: CASRSTPLGGRETQYF.

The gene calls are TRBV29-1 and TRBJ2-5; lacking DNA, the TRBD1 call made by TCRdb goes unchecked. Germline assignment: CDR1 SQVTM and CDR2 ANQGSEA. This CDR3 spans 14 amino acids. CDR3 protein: CSVEAWTGEETQYF.

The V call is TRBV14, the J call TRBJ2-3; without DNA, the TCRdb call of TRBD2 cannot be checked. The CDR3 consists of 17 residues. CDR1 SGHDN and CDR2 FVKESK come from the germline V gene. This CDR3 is CASSPNGLAGGTDTQYF.

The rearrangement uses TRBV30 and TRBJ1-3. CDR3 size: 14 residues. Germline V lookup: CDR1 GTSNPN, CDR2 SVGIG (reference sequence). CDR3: CAWSVRRNPNTIYF.

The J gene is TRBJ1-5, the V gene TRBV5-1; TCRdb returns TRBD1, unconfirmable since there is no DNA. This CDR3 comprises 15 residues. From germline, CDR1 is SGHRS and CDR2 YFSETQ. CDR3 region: CASSAGQNSNQPQHF.

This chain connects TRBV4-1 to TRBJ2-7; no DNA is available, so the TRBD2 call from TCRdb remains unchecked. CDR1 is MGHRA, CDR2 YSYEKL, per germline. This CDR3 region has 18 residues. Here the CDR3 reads CASSQDKGTSGPWNEQYF.

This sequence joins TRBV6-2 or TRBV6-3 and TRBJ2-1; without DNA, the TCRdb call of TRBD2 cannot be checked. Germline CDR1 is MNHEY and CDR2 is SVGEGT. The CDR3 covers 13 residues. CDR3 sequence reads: CASRLTGEGEQFF.

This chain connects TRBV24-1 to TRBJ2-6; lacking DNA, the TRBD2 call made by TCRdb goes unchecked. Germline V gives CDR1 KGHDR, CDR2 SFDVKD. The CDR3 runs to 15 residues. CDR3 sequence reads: CATSRLVGGANVLTF.

CDR3 sequence reads: CASSPSVLGARTDTQYF. This sequence joins TRBV7-9 and TRBJ2-3; TCRdb selects TRBD1, and the lack of DNA leaves this call unchecked. The CDR3 loop spans 17 amino acids. Germline-derived CDR1 and CDR2 are SEHNR and FQNEAQ (reference sequence).

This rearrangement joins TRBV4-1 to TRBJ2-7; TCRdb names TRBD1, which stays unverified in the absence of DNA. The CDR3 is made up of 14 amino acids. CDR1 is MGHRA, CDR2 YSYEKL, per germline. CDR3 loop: CASSRTPYLVEQYF.

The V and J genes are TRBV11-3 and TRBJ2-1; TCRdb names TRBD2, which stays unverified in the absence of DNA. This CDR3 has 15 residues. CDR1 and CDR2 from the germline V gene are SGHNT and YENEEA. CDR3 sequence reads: CASSSGTSGNRRRVF.

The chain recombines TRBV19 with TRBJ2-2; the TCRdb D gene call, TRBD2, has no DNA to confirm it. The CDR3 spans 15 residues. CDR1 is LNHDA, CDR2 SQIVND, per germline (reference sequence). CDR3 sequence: CASRRPGGFAGELFF.

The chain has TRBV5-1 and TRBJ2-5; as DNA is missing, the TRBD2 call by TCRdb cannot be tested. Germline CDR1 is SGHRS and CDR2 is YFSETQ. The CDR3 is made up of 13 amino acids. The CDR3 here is CASWDRRGETQYF.

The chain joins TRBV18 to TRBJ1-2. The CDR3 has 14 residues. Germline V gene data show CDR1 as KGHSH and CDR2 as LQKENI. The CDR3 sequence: CASSPLEDMGGYTF.

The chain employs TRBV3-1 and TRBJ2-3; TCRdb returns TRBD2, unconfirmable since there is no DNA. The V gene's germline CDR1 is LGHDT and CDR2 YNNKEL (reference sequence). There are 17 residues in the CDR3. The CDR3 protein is CASSAGLAGFSTDTQYF.

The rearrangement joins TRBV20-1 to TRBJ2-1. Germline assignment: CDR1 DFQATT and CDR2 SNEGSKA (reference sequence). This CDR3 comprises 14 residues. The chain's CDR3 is CSAREPSGIDEQFF.

The CDR3 spells CASSLVRGGGFYEQYF. This chain links TRBV5-1 with TRBJ2-7; TCRdb names TRBD1, which stays unverified in the absence of DNA. The CDR3 is 16 residues long. CDR1 SGHRS and CDR2 YFSETQ come from the germline V gene.

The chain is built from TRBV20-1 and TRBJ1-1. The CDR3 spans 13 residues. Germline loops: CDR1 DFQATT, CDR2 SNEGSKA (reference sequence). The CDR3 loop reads CSASQAVGSEAFF.

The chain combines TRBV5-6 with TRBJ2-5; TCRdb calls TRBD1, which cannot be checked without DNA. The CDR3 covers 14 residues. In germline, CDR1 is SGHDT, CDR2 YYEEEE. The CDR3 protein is CASSDPDRKETQYF.

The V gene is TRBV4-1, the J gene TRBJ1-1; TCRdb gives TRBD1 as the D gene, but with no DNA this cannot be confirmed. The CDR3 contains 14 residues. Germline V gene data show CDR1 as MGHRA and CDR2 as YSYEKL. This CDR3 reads CASSFGDRDTEAFF.

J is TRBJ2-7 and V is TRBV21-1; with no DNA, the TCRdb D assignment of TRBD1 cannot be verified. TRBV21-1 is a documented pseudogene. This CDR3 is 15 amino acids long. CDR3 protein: CASSRTDRGFHEQYF.

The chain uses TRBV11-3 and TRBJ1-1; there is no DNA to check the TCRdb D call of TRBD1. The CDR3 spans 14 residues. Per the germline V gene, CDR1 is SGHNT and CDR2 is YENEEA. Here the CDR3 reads CASSRDRGDSRAFF.